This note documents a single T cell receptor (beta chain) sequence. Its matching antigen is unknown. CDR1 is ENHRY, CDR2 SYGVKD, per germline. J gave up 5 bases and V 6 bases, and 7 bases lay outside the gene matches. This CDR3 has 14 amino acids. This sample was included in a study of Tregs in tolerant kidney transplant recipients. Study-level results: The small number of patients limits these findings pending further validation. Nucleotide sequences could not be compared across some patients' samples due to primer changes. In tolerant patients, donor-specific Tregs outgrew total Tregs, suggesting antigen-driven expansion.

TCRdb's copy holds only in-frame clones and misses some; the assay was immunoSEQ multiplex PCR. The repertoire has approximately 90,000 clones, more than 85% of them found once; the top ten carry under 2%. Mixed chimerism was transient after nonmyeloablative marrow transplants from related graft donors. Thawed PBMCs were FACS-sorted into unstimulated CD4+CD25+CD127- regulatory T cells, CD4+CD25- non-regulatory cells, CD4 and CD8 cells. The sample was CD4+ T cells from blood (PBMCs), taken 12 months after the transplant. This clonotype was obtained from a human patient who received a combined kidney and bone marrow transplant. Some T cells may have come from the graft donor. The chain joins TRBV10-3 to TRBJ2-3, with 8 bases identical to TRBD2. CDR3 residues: CAIRRGLAVDTQYF. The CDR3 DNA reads TGTGCCATCAGACGCGGACTAGCTGTAGATACGCAGTATTTT.